A selection of T cell receptor beta chains follows, all from one sample in a study of blood T cell repertoires in COVID-19. Assay used: immunoSEQ multiplex PCR; TCRdb lists only in-frame clones, some missing. The table includes some 76,000 clones, roughly 84% detected once. The specimen was peripheral blood. These receptors all come from a young woman with acute or convalescent COVID-19. The CDR3 runs from the conserved cysteine through the conserved F or W. D genes are given only for firm matches. Size tells how often a clone was seen (once, few, many) or the class of an expanded clone, and some rows leave it out.

>NA|TRBV29-1|NA|TRBJ2-3|12
TGCAGCGTTGCAGGGATTACAGATACGCAGTATTTT
CSVAGITDTQYF
>NA|TRBV5-1|NA|TRBJ2-7|14
TGCGCCAGCAGCTTGATCGGGGGGCCCTACGAGCAGTACTTC
CASSLIGGPYEQYF
>NA|TRBV7-2|NA|TRBJ1-5|13
TGTGCCAGCAGCTTGTCCAACAATCAGCCCCAGCATTTT
CASSLSNNQPQHF
>NA|TRBV3-1/TRBV3-2|NA|TRBJ1-1|14
TGTGCCAGCAGCCATCCCGGGACAAGCACTGAAGCTTTCTTT
CASSHPGTSTEAFF
>NA|TRBV5-4|NA|TRBJ2-1|17
TGTGCCAGCAGCGGCGGATACAGGGCCAGCTCCTACAATGAGCAGTTCTTC
CASSGGYRASSYNEQFF
>NA|TRBV18|TRBD1|TRBJ1-1|15
TGTGCCAGCTCCCCTATCGGACAGGGGAACACTGAAGCTTTCTTT
CASSPIGQGNTEAFF
>NA|TRBV28|NA|TRBJ2-5|15
TGTGCCAGCAGTGCGGTGGGGGGGGCTCGAGAGACCCAGTACTTC
CASSAVGGARETQYF
>NA|TRBV7-2|TRBD1|TRBJ2-4|16
TGTGCCAGCAGCGGGGGACAGACGGTGGCCAAAAACATTCAGTACTTC
CASSGGQTVAKNIQYF
>NA|TRBV19|NA|TRBJ1-2|16
TGTGCCAGTAGTATGGAAGGAGGGGCTGGATCCTATGGCTACACCTTC
CASSMEGGAGSYGYTF
>NA|TRBV12-2|NA|TRBJ1-5|18
TGTGCAAGTCGCTTAGCCCGGGGGGGCTACTATAGCAATCAGCCCCAGCATTTT
CASRLARGGYYSNQPQHF
>NA|TRBV30|NA|TRBJ2-1|15
TGTGCCTGGAGTGTAGGTTCTAGCAGTCGATATGAGCAGTTCTTC
CAWSVGSSSRYEQFF
>NA|TRBV28|TRBD1|TRBJ1-5|17
TGTGCCAGCAGTTCCTACAGGGGGCGCCGGGGGAATCAGCCCCAGCATTTT
CASSSYRGRRGNQPQHF
>NA|TRBV7-2|TRBD2|TRBJ2-1|18
TGTGCCAGCAGCTTAGGACTACGGACTAGCGGGAGATCCGCCGAGCAGTTCTTC
CASSLGLRTSGRSAEQFF
>NA|TRBV6-5|NA|TRBJ2-3|15
TGTGCCAGCAGCATCGGACACGCTAGCACAGATACGCAGTATTTT
CASSIGHASTDTQYF
>NA|TRBV3-1/TRBV3-2|TRBD1|TRBJ1-2|17
TGTGCCAGCAGCCAATCAGACAGGGCCGTAACTAACTATGGCTACACCTTC
CASSQSDRAVTNYGYTF
>NA|TRBV27|TRBD1|TRBJ2-3|15
TGTGCCAGCTCTCTGGGGACAGTGAGCACAGATACGCAGTATTTT
CASSLGTVSTDTQYF
>NA|TRBV10-2|TRBD2|TRBJ2-7|15
TGCGCCAGCAGTGGTGTGGCGGGGGGGCTCTACGAGCAGTACTTC
CASSGVAGGLYEQYF
>NA|TRBV6-1|NA|TRBJ1-5|16
TGTGCCAGCAGTGAAGCGGTAGGGAGAGGAAATCAGCCCCAGCATTTT
CASSEAVGRGNQPQHF
>NA|TRBV2|TRBD1|TRBJ1-6|15
TGTGCCAGCAGGCTAGGACAGGGGGTTTATTCACCCCTCCACTTT
CASRLGQGVYSPLHF
>NA|TRBV2|NA|TRBJ1-2|13
TGTGCCAGCAGAGACGACAGTAACTATGGCTACACCTTC
CASRDDSNYGYTF
>NA|TRBV9|TRBD2|TRBJ2-1|18
TGTGCCAGCAGCACCCGCCTAGCGGGGGACTTATCCTACAATGAGCAGTTCTTC
CASSTRLAGDLSYNEQFF
>NA|TRBV5-4|TRBD1|TRBJ2-7|15
TGTGCCAGCAGCGATGGACAGGGCAGGAGGTACGAGCAGTACTTC
CASSDGQGRRYEQYF
>NA|TRBV5-1|TRBD1|TRBJ2-2|15
TGCGCCAGCAGCTCACAGGGGAAAGACACCGGGGAGCTGTTTTTT
CASSSQGKDTGELFF
>NA|TRBV30|NA|TRBJ2-7|14
TGTGCCTGGTCAAGGTGGGGCAGGGTCTACGAGCAGTACTTC
CAWSRWGRVYEQYF
>NA|TRBV19|NA|TRBJ2-7|14
TGTGCCAGTAGTATAGATCAGGGGAGCTACGAGCAGTACTTC
CASSIDQGSYEQYF
>NA|TRBV5-1|NA|TRBJ1-1|15
TGCGCCAGCAGCTTGGCCGAAGGGGCCTACACTGAAGCTTTCTTT
CASSLAEGAYTEAFF
>NA|TRBV7-2|NA|TRBJ1-3|15
TGTGCCAGCAGCTTAGAGGGGATAACTGGAAACACCATATATTTT
CASSLEGITGNTIYF
>NA|TRBV6-5|NA|TRBJ1-5|12
TGTGCCACCCGACAGGTTAATCAGCCCCAGCATTTT
CATRQVNQPQHF
>NA|TRBV27|NA|TRBJ2-7|13
TGTGCCAGCAGCGGCCAGGGCACCTACGAGCAGTACTTC
CASSGQGTYEQYF
>few|TRBV5-5|NA|TRBJ2-7|15
TGTGCCAGCAGCTTGTCTTTACATAACTCCTACGAGCAGTACTTC
CASSLSLHNSYEQYF
>NA|TRBV7-9|TRBD1|TRBJ1-1|15
TGTGCCAGCAGCTCACCGACAGGGGTGGAAACTGAAGCTTTCTTT
CASSSPTGVETEAFF
>NA|TRBV2|TRBD1|TRBJ1-2|14
TGTGCCAGCAGTGAGAGACAGGGTCTGAATGGCTACACCTTC
CASSERQGLNGYTF
>NA|TRBV11-2|TRBD2|TRBJ2-7|15
TGTGCCAGCAGCCCCCCGTTGCGGGGGGCCTACGAGCAGTACTTC
CASSPPLRGAYEQYF
>once|TRBV27|TRBD2|TRBJ2-3|17
TGTGCCAGCAGTTGGAGACTAGCGGGGGGGAGCACAGATACGCAGTATTTT
CASSWRLAGGSTDTQYF
>few|TRBV5-1|TRBD2|TRBJ2-1|15
TGCGCCAGCAGCTCACTAGCGGGAGTAAACAATGAGCAGTTCTTC
CASSSLAGVNNEQFF
>NA|TRBV4-1|NA|TRBJ1-1|15
TGCGCCAGCAGCCCAGCCGGGGGAATGAACACTGAAGCTTTCTTT
CASSPAGGMNTEAFF
>NA|TRBV5-6|NA|TRBJ1-2|14
TGTGCCAGCAGCTTGGACGGGGGTCCCTATGGCTACACCTTC
CASSLDGGPYGYTF
>NA|TRBV7-2|TRBD2|TRBJ2-7|18
TGTGCCAGCAGCCTAACTCCCCCGACTAGCGGAGGGTCCGGCGAGCAGTACTTC
CASSLTPPTSGGSGEQYF
>NA|TRBV6-5|NA|TRBJ1-5|15
TGTGCCAGCATCCGAGGGGGGGCAAGCAATCAGCCCCAGCATTTT
CASIRGGASNQPQHF
>NA|TRBV18|TRBD1|TRBJ1-4|16
TGTGCCAGCTCACCAAAGGAGGGACAGGGTCGTGAAAAACTGTTTTTT
CASSPKEGQGREKLFF
>once|TRBV6-5|NA|TRBJ2-3|12
TGTGCCAGCAGTACGGGGGCAGATACGCAGTATTTT
CASSTGADTQYF